The clone carrying this T cell receptor beta chain was observed a few times. As yet, its antigen is unknown. Only in-frame clones appear in the TCRdb table, and some are missing; sequencing was by immunoSEQ multiplex PCR. The sample holds 50,000 to 65,000 clones, 45% to 60% seen once. These data belong to a study of cytotoxic CD8 clonotypes in ibrutinib-treated CLL. General study findings and limits: Public clonotypes were rare and shrank or held steady on treatment.

The clonotype was recovered from a human donor with chronic lymphocytic leukemia. The specimen comprised PBMCs, sampled after 12 months of ibrutinib treatment.

In DNA form, the CDR3 reads TGCGCCAGCAGGTCGCAGTTTCGCGAGCAGTACTTC. Protein product: CASRSQFREQYF. The V call is TRBV5-1, the J call TRBJ2-7, with unresolved D. Germline CDR1 SGHRS, CDR2 YFSETQ. This CDR3 has 12 residues. Trimming left V 5 bases short and J 6 bases short, with 12 bases between. Full variable domain (missing parts from reference TRBV5-1 and TRBJ2-7): KAGVTQTPRYLIKTRGQQVTLSCSPISGHRSVSWYQQTPGQGLQFLFEYFSETQRNKGNFPGRFSGRQFSNSRSEMNVSTLELGDSALYLCASRSQFREQYFGPGTRLTVT.